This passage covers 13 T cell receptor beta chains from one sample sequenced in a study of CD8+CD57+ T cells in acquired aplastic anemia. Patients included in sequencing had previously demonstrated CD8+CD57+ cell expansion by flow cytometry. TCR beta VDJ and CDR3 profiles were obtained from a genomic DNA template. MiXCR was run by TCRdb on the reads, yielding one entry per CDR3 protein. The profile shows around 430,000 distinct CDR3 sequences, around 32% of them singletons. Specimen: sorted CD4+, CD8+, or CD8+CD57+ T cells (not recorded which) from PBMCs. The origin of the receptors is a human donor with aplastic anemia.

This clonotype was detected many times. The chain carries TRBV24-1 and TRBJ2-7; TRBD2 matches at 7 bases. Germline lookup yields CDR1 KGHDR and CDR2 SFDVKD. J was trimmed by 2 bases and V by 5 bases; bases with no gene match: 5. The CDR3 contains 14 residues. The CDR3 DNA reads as TGTGCCACCAGTGCGTCGCGGGGGACCTACGAGCAGTACTTC. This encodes CATSASRGTYEQYF.

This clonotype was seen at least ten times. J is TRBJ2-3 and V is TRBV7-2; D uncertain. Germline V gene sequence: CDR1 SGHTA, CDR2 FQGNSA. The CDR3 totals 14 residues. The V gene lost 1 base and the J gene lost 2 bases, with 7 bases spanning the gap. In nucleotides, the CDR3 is TGTGCCAGCAGCTTAGTGGGGTCCACAGATACGCAGTATTTT. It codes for CASSLVGSTDTQYF. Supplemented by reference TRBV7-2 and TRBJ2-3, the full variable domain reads GAGVSQSPSNKVTEKGKDVELRCDPISGHTALYWYRQSLGQGLEFLIYFQGNSAPDKSGLPSDRFSAERTGGSVSTLTIQRTQQEDSAVYLCASSLVGSTDTQYFGPGTRLTVL.

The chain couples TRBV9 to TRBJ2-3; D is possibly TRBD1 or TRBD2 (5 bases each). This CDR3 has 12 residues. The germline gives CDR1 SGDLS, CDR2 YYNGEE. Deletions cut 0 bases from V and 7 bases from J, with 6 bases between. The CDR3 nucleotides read TGTGCCAGCAGCGTAGGGGACCATACGCAGTATTTT. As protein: CASSVGDHTQYF.

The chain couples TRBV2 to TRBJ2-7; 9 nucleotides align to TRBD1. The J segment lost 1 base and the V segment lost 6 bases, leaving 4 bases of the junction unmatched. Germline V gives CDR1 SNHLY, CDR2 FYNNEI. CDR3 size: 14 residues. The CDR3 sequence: CASRSGTGSYEQYF. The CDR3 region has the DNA TGTGCCAGCAGGTCCGGGACAGGGTCCTACGAGCAGTACTTC.

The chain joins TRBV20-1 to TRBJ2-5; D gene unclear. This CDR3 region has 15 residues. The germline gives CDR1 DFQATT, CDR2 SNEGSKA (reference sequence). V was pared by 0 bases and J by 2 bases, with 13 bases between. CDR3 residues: CSARDLRLGQETQYF. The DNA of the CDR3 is TGCAGTGCTAGAGATTTGCGCCTGGGGCAAGAGACCCAGTACTTC.

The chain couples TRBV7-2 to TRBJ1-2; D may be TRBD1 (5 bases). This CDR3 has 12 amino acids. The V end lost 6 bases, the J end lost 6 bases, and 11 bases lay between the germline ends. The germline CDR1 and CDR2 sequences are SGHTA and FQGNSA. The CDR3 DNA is TGTGCCAGCAGACAGGAGTACAATGGCTACACCTTC. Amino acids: CASRQEYNGYTF.

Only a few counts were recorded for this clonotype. The CDR3 loop is CASSGSPSEKLFF. CDR3 DNA sequence: TGTGCCAGCAGTGGGTCCCCCTCGGAAAAACTGTTTTTT. The chain recombines TRBV2 with TRBJ1-4; D is unresolved. In germline, CDR1 is SNHLY, CDR2 FYNNEI. Deletions cut 4 bases from V and 8 bases from J, with 11 bases between. The CDR3 extends over 13 amino acids.

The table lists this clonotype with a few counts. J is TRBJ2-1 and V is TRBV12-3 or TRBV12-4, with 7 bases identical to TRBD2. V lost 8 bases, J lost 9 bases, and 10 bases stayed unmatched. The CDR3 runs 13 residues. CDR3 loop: CASGYAGEGEQFF. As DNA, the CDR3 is TGTGCCAGCGGGTACGCGGGAGAAGGTGAGCAGTTCTTC.

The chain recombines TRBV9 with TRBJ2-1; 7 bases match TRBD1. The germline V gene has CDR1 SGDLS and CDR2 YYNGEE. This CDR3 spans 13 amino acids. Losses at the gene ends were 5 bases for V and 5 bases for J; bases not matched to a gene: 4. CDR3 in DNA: TGTGCCAGCAGTCCTAGGGGGCACAATGAGCAGTTCTTC. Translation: CASSPRGHNEQFF.

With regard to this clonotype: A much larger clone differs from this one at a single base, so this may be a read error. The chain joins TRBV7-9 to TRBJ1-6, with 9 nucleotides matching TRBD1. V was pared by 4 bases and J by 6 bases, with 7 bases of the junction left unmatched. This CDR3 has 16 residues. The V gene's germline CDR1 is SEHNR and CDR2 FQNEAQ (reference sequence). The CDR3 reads CASSYIPGQGNSPLHF. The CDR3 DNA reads TGTGCCAGCAGCTACATCCCGGGACAGGGTAATTCACCCCTCCACTTT.

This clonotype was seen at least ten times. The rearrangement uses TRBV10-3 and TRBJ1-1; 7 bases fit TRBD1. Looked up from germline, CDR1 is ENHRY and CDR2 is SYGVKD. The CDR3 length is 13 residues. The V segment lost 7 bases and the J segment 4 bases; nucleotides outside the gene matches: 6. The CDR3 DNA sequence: TGTGCCATCACCTACAGGGGAGGCACTGAAGCTTTCTTT. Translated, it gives CAITYRGGTEAFF.

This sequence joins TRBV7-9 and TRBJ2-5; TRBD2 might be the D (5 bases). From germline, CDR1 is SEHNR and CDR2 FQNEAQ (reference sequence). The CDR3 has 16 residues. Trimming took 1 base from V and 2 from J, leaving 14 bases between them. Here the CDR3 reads CASSLGGVRVQETQYF. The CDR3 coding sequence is TGTGCCAGCAGCTTAGGTGGGGTGAGGGTTCAAGAGACCCAGTACTTC.

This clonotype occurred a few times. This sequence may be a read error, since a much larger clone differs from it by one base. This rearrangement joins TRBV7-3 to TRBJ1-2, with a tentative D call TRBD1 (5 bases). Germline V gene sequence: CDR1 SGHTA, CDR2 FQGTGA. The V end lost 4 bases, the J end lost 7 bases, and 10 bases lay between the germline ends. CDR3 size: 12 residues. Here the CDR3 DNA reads TGTGCCAGCAGCTCGGGGGAAGGTGGCTACACCTTC. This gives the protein CASSSGEGGYTF.